This T cell receptor (beta chain) was identified in a study of PD-1 blockade in classical Hodgkin lymphoma. Study conclusions and caveats: Possible causes of repertoire differences, disease activity or prior therapy, remain undefined. Reports described newly diagnosed patients as having lower baseline TCR diversity than healthy donors.

Each patient's relapse followed autologous stem cell transplantation, and brentuximab vedotin exposure varied. Trimming took 6 bases from V and 1 from J, leaving 12 bases between them. CDR1 is WSHSY and CDR2 is SAAADI in the germline V gene. The CDR3 extends over 14 amino acids. Sequenced by immunoSEQ multiplex PCR; TCRdb stores in-frame clones only, minus some. The profile covers 30,000 to 35,000 clones, with approximately 80% appearing a single time and around a third taken by the ten largest. With regard to this clone: Its antigen is unknown.

This clonotype was sampled from a human donor with classical Hodgkin lymphoma. The source material was peripheral blood mononuclear cells (PBMCs), sampled at baseline. The chain joins TRBV10-2 to TRBJ2-5; possibly TRBD1 for D (6 bases). CDR3 in DNA: TGCGCCAGCAGGACGCAGGGGACCCAAGAGACCCAGTACTTC. Translated: CASRTQGTQETQYF.